This T cell receptor beta chain was identified during a study of blood T cell repertoires in COVID-19. Whole-study context: There were acute and convalescent COVID-19 samples, and they came from the United States, Italy and Spain. PBMCs, B-cell-depleted T cells, or T cells provided the cDNA or gDNA that made up the material.

This clone was observed a single time. The CDR3 totals 13 residues. The ends were cut back, 0 bases at V and 6 bases at J, with 9 bases in the middle. Germline V gene data show CDR1 as WNHNN and CDR2 as SYGVQD (reference sequence). In the study's own analysis: Researchers report that nucleated cell counts were estimated from reference gene primer amplification. Method: immunoSEQ multiplex PCR; TCRdb's copy keeps in-frame clones and lacks some. The DNA was the basis for D and trimming; V, J and clone size are from that table. Among approximately 200,000 clones listed, roughly 80% were seen once. V gene TRBV10-1 combines with J gene TRBJ2-7; D uncertain. This TCR derives from a woman in her thirties who had recovered from COVID-19. Input material: peripheral blood. The CDR3 nucleotides read TGCGCCAGCAGTGAGTCGGGCTGGGTCGAGCAGTACTTC. Its translation: CASSESGWVEQYF.